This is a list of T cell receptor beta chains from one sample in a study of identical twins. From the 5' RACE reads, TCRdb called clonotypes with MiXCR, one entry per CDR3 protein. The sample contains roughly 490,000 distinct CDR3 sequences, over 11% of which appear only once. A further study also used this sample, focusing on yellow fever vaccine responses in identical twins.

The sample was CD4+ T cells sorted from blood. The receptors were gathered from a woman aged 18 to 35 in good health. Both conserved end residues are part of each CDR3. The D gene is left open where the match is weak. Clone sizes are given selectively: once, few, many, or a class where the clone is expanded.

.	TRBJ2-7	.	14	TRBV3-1	CASSQRHLSYEQYF	TGTGCCAGCAGCCAAAGACACCTCTCCTACGAGCAGTACTTC
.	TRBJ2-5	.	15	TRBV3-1	CASSQVTRVGETQYF	TGTGCCAGCAGCCAAGTTACACGGGTAGGGGAGACCCAGTACTTC
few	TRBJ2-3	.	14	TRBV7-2	CASSLAVYSDTQYF	TGTGCCAGCAGCTTAGCGGTTTATTCAGATACGCAGTATTTT
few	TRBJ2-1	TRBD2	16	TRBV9	CASSVAPGGARNEQFF	TGTGCCAGCAGCGTAGCTCCGGGGGGGGCCCGCAATGAGCAGTTCTTC
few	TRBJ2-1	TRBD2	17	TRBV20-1	CSAVTSGRAGSYNEQFF	TGCAGTGCCGTTACTAGCGGGAGGGCGGGGTCCTACAATGAGCAGTTCTTC
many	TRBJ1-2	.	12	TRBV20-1	CSAPTGSWGYTF	TGCAGTGCCCCTACAGGTTCTTGGGGCTACACCTTC
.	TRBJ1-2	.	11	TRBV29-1	CSAQGGYGYTF	TGCAGCGCACAGGGTGGCTATGGCTACACCTTC
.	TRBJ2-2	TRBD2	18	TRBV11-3	CASSLGGGRAVSVGELFF	TGTGCCAGCAGCTTAGGCGGTGGGAGGGCCGTATCTGTCGGGGAGCTGTTTTTT
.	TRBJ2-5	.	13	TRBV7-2	CASSRDIPGTQYF	TGTGCCAGCAGCCGGGACATCCCGGGGACCCAGTACTTC
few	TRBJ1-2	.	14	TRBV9	CASSAGRSVRGYTF	TGTGCCAGCAGCGCGGGGAGGTCAGTGCGTGGCTACACCTTC
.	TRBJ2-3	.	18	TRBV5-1	CASSLTSPTAAGTDTQYF	TGCGCCAGCAGCTTGACATCGCCAACCGCCGCAGGCACAGATACGCAGTATTTT
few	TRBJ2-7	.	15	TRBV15	CATSRGGTKTYEQYF	TGTGCCACCAGCAGAGGCGGGACGAAGACCTACGAGCAGTACTTC
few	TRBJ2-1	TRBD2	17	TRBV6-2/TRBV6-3	CASRSSGRAGGDNEQFF	TGTGCCAGCAGATCAAGCGGGAGGGCCGGTGGAGACAATGAGCAGTTCTTC
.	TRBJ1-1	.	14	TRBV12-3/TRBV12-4	CASSLPGQNTEAFF	TGTGCCAGCAGTTTACCGGGACAGAACACTGAAGCTTTCTTT
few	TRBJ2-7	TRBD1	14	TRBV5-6	CASSGGTGGLEQYF	TGTGCCAGCAGCGGCGGGACAGGGGGTTTAGAGCAGTACTTC
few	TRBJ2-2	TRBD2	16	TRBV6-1	CASSRTSGRYSGELFF	TGTGCCAGCAGCAGGACTAGCGGGAGATATTCCGGGGAGCTGTTTTTT
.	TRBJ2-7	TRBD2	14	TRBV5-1	CASKSGGTSYEQYF	TGCGCCAGCAAAAGCGGGGGAACTTCCTACGAGCAGTACTTC
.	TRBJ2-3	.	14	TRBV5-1	CASSLEVSTGTQYF	TGCGCCAGCAGCTTGGAGGTCAGCACAGGTACGCAGTATTTT
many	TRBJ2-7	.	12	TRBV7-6	CASSLGSVEQYF	TGTGCCAGCAGCTTAGGTTCCGTCGAGCAGTACTTC
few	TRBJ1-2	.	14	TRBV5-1	CASSPSGTAYGYTF	TGCGCCAGCTCACCTTCCGGGACGGCCTATGGCTACACCTTC
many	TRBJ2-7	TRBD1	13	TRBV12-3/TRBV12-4	CASSWDRGLEQYF	TGTGCCAGCAGTTGGGACAGGGGGCTCGAGCAGTACTTC
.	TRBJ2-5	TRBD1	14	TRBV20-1	CSASKQGIGETQYF	TGCAGTGCTAGCAAACAGGGGATCGGGGAGACCCAGTACTTC
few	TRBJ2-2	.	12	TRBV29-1	CSALRWTGELFF	TGCAGCGCTCTCCGATGGACGGGGGAGCTGTTTTTT
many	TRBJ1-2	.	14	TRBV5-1	CASSLGQPLWGYTF	TGCGCCAGCAGCCTAGGACAGCCACTATGGGGCTACACCTTC
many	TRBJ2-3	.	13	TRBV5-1	CASSLQGGDTQYF	TGCGCCAGCAGCTTGCAGGGGGGAGATACGCAGTATTTT
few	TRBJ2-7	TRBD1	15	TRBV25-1	CASSAWTGHHYEQYF	TGTGCCAGCAGTGCCTGGACAGGTCATCACTACGAGCAGTACTTC
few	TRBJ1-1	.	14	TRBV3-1	CASSQVPGLSEAFF	TGTGCCAGCAGCCAAGTCCCGGGCCTATCTGAAGCTTTCTTT
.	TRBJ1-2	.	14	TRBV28	CASSPRPLLGGYTF	TGTGCCAGCAGCCCCCGACCACTCTTAGGTGGCTACACCTTC
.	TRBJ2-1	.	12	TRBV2	CASSADLDEQFF	TGTGCCAGCAGTGCAGACTTGGATGAGCAGTTCTTC
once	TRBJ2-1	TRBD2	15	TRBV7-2	CASSLATSGREQQFF	TGTGCCAGCAGCTTAGCAACTAGCGGGAGGGAACAGCAGTTCTTC
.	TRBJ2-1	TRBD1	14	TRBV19	CASTSTGIYNEQFF	TGTGCCAGTACCTCGACAGGGATCTACAATGAGCAGTTCTTC
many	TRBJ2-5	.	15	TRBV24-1	CATSDFWGALETQYF	TGTGCCACCAGTGATTTTTGGGGGGCTCTGGAGACCCAGTACTTC
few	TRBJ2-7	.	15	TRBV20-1	CSARGGDKARYEQYF	TGCAGTGCTAGAGGGGGGGACAAAGCCCGCTACGAGCAGTACTTC
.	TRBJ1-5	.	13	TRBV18	CASSPGWDQPQHF	TGTGCCAGCTCACCGGGCTGGGACCAGCCCCAGCATTTT
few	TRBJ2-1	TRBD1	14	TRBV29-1	CSSKTGGSYNEQFF	TGCAGCTCCAAGACAGGGGGGTCCTACAATGAGCAGTTCTTC
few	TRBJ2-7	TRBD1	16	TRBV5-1	CASSEMPGQESYEQYF	TGCGCCAGCAGCGAGATGCCGGGACAGGAATCCTACGAGCAGTACTTC
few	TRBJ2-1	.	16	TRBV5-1	CASSLAGGTAAYEQFF	TGCGCCAGCAGCTTGGCTGGCGGAACCGCTGCGTATGAGCAGTTCTTC
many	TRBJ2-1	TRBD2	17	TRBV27	CASSLRASGGSYNEQFF	TGTGCCAGCAGTCTTCGGGCTAGCGGGGGTTCCTACAATGAGCAGTTCTTC
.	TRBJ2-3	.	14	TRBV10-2	CASSEWGLADTQYF	TGCGCCAGCAGTGAATGGGGGCTGGCAGATACGCAGTATTTT
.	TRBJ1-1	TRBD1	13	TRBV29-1	CSVAGTGDTEAFF	TGCAGCGTCGCCGGGACAGGTGACACTGAAGCTTTCTTT
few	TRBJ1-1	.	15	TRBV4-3	CASSQANTAGTEAFF	TGCGCCAGCAGCCAAGCGAACACCGCTGGCACTGAAGCTTTCTTT
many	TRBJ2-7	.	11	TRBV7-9	CASSPQGEQYF	TGTGCCAGCAGCCCCCAGGGCGAGCAGTACTTC